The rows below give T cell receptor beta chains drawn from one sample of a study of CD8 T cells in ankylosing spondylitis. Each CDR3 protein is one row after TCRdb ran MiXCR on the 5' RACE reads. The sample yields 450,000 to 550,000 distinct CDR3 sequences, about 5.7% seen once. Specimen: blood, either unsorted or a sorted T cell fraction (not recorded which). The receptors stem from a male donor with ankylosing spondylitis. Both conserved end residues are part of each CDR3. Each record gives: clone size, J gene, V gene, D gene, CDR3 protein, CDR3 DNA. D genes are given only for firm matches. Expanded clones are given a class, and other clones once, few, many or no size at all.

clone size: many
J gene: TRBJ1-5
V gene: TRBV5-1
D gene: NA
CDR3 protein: CATPQGYQPQHF
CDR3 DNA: TGCGCCACCCCCCAGGGGTATCAGCCCCAGCATTTT

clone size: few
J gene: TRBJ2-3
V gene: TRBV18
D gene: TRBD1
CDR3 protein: CASSPQGADTDTQYF
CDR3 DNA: TGTGCCAGCTCACCACAGGGGGCGGACACAGATACGCAGTATTTT

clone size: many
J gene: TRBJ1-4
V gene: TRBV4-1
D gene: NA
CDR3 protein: CASSQVSGGGEKLFF
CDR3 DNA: TGCGCCAGCAGCCAAGTCTCGGGGGGTGGTGAAAAACTGTTTTTT

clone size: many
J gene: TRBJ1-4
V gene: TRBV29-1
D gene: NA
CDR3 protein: CSAVSPTGDEKLFF
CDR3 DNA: TGCAGCGCCGTGTCTCCCACGGGGGATGAAAAACTGTTTTTT

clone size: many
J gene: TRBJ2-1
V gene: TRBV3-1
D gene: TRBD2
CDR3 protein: CASSLRGDSGRAPEQFF
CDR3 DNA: TGTGCCAGCAGCCTCCGGGGAGATAGCGGGAGGGCCCCTGAGCAGTTCTTC

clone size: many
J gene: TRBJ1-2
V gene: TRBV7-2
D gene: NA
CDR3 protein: CASSLRPLTVTNYGYTF
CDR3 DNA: TGTGCCAGCAGCTTACGGCCCCTGACAGTTACTAACTATGGCTACACCTTC

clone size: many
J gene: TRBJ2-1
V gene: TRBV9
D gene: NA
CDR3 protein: CASSVAVGGRGEQFF
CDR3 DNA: TGTGCCAGCAGCGTAGCCGTAGGGGGGCGGGGTGAGCAGTTCTTC

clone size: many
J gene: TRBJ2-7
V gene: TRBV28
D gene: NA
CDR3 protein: CASSRGFGRVSYEQYF
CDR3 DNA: TGTGCCAGCAGTCGGGGTTTCGGGAGAGTATCCTACGAGCAGTACTTC

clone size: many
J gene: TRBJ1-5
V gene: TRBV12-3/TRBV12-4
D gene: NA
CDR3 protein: CASSFRFGGGQPQHF
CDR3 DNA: TGTGCCAGCAGTTTTAGGTTTGGGGGCGGGCAGCCCCAGCATTTT

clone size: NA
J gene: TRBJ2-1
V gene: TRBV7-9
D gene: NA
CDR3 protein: CASSFYPPDEQFF
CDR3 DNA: TGTGCCAGCAGCTTTTACCCTCCTGATGAGCAGTTCTTC

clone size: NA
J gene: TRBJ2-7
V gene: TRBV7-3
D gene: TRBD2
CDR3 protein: CASSLIGGGAYEQYF
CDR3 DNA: TGTGCCAGCAGCTTAATAGGCGGGGGGGCCTACGAGCAGTACTTC

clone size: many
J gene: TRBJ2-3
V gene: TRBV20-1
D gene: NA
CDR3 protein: CSAKAYTDTQYF
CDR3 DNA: TGCAGTGCCAAGGCGTACACAGATACGCAGTATTTT

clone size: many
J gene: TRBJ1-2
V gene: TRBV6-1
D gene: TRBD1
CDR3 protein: CATRAGGDNYGYTF
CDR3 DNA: TGTGCCACCAGGGCAGGGGGCGATAACTATGGCTACACCTTC

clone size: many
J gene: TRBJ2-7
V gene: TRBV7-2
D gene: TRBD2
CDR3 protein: CASSIQLAGDYEQYF
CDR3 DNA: TGTGCCAGCAGCATACAGCTAGCGGGAGATTACGAGCAGTACTTC

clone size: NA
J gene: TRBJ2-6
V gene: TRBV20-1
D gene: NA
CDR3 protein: CSARSRRDTGANVLTF
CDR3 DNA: TGCAGTGCTAGATCCAGGCGGGACACTGGTGCCAACGTCCTGACTTTC

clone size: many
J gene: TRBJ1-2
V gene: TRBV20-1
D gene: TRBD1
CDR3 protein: CSARDRDRGEYGYTF
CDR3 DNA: TGCAGTGCTAGAGATCGAGACAGGGGAGAATATGGCTACACCTTC

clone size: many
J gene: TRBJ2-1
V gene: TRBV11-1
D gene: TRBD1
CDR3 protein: CASSLPRGTGGPSYNEQFF
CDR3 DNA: TGTGCCAGCAGCCTCCCACGGGGTACAGGGGGTCCCTCCTACAATGAGCAGTTCTTC

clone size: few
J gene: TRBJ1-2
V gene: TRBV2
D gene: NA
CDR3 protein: CASSGQNLYGYTF
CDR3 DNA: TGTGCCAGCAGTGGACAGAACCTCTATGGCTACACCTTC

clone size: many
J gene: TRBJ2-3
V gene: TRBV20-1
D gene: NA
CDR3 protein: CRGQGGYSTDTQYF
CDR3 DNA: TGCAGGGGCCAGGGGGGTTATTCCACAGATACGCAGTATTTT

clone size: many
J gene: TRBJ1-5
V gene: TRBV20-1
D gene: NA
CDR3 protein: CSASTVNQPQHF
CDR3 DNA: TGCAGTGCGTCGACAGTCAATCAGCCCCAGCATTTT

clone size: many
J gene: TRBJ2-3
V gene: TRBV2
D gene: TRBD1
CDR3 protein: CASREGADTQYF
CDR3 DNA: TGTGCCAGCAGAGAGGGGGCGGATACGCAGTATTTT

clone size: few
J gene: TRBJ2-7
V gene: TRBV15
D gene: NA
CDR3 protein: CATSREQASNEQYF
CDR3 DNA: TGTGCCACCAGCAGAGAACAAGCTAGCAACGAGCAGTACTTC

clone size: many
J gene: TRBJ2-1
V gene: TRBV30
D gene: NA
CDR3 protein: CAGQARLEQFF
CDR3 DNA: TGTGCCGGTCAGGCCAGATTAGAGCAGTTCTTC

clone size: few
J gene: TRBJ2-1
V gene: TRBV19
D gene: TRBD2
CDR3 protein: CATRPGLAGEDSYNEQFF
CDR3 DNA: TGTGCCACCCGCCCGGGACTAGCGGGAGAAGACTCCTACAATGAGCAGTTCTTC

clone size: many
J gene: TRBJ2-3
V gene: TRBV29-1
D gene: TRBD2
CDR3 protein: CSVASFRGRATDTQYF
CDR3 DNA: TGCAGCGTGGCAAGCTTCCGCGGGAGGGCAACAGATACGCAGTATTTT

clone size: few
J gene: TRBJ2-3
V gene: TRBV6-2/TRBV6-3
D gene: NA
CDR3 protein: CASSYAAGTSTDTQYF
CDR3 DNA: TGTGCCAGCAGTTACGCGGCGGGCACTAGCACAGATACGCAGTATTTT

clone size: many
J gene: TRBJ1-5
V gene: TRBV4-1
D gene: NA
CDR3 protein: CASSRISGAVQPQHF
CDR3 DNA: TGCGCCAGCAGCCGCATTTCGGGGGCGGTTCAGCCCCAGCATTTT

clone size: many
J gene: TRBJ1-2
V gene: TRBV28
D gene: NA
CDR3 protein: CASSLNRALGYTF
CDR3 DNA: TGTGCCAGCAGCCTTAACAGGGCCTTGGGCTACACCTTC

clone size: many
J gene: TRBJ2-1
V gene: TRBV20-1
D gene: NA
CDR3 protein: CSARDFANYNEQFF
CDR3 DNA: TGCAGTGCTAGAGATTTCGCGAACTACAATGAGCAGTTCTTC

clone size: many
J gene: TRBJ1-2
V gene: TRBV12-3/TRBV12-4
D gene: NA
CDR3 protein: CASSYRVGMDGYTF
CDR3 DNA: TGTGCCAGCAGTTACAGGGTAGGAATGGATGGCTACACCTTC

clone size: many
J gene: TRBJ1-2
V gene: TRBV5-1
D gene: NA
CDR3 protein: CASSVGSSNYGYTF
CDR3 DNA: TGCGCCAGCAGCGTGGGATCGTCGAACTATGGCTACACCTTC

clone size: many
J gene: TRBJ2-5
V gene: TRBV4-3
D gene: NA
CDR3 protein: CASSQDRWGLETQYF
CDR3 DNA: TGCGCCAGCAGCCAAGATAGGTGGGGGTTAGAGACCCAGTACTTC

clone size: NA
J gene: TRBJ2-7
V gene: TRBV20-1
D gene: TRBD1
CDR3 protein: CSVSGTVSYEQYF
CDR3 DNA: TGCAGTGTATCCGGGACAGTCTCCTACGAGCAGTACTTC

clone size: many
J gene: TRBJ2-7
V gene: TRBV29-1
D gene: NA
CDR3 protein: CSVEDGGRREQYF
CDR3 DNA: TGCAGCGTTGAAGATGGGGGCAGGCGGGAACAGTACTTC

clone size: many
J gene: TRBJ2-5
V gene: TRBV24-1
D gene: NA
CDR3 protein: CATSDPNNGRETQYF
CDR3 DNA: TGTGCCACCAGTGATCCAAACAACGGGCGCGAGACCCAGTACTTC

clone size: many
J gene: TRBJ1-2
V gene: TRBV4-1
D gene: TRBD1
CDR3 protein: CASSQVRQGYGYTF
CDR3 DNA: TGCGCCAGCAGCCAAGTTAGACAGGGGTATGGCTACACCTTC